Listed below are T cell receptor beta chains from one sample, sequenced in a study of blood T cell repertoires in COVID-19. Only in-frame clones appear in the TCRdb table, and some are missing; sequencing was by immunoSEQ multiplex PCR. In the table there are over 150,000 clones, approximately 80% of which are singletons. The specimen was peripheral blood. Source of these receptors: a woman of 80 years or more with active or convalescent COVID-19. CDR3s include the opening cysteine and the closing phenylalanine or tryptophan. The order of the fields is V gene, CDR3 protein.

V gene: TRBV7-3
CDR3 protein: CASSLTPPSTENTEAFF

V gene: TRBV9
CDR3 protein: CASSVDEGRETQYF

V gene: TRBV6-6
CDR3 protein: CASSYSSGGPEETQYF

V gene: TRBV6-5
CDR3 protein: CASRNFGQGHYGYTF

V gene: TRBV5-1
CDR3 protein: CASRFQGASGELFF

V gene: TRBV6-6
CDR3 protein: CASTFGTDTQYF

V gene: TRBV9
CDR3 protein: CASSVGVAGGELFF

V gene: TRBV29-1
CDR3 protein: CSVAGINEKLFF

V gene: TRBV6-5
CDR3 protein: CASGDRRNTIYF

V gene: TRBV11-2
CDR3 protein: CASSLGGTGREKLFF

V gene: TRBV7-6
CDR3 protein: CASSPTGRHNEQFF

V gene: TRBV19
CDR3 protein: CASTRQVLSGNTIYF

V gene: TRBV7-9
CDR3 protein: CASSLEAGLPYEQYF

V gene: TRBV6-5
CDR3 protein: CASSYLRTGKGTEAFF

V gene: TRBV2
CDR3 protein: CASRDPGQGLVEQYF

V gene: TRBV7-2
CDR3 protein: CASSPDRGNTEAFF

V gene: TRBV7-2
CDR3 protein: CASSSPTIYEQFF

V gene: TRBV5-1
CDR3 protein: CASSLGDRERNEQYF

V gene: TRBV10-3
CDR3 protein: CAIRRGLQETQYF

V gene: TRBV23-1
CDR3 protein: CASSQKSPVYDHGNQPQHF

V gene: TRBV12-3/TRBV12-4
CDR3 protein: CASSLSGNGYTF

V gene: TRBV7-9
CDR3 protein: CASSGLLAGPTDTQYF

V gene: TRBV19
CDR3 protein: CASSPRGSYEQYF

V gene: TRBV5-8
CDR3 protein: CASSFIGTGANYEQYF

V gene: TRBV11-2
CDR3 protein: CASSSFRGTEAFF

V gene: TRBV11-3
CDR3 protein: CASSLLGESNTEAFF

V gene: TRBV5-1
CDR3 protein: CASSRELETQYF

V gene: TRBV15
CDR3 protein: CATSASGFQETQYF

V gene: TRBV5-5
CDR3 protein: CASSLEGSGLTPGIF

V gene: TRBV7-2
CDR3 protein: CASSLVGGQDVAKNIQYF

V gene: TRBV10-3
CDR3 protein: CAIQGAAYEQYF

V gene: TRBV10-2
CDR3 protein: CASSEPQRGSYEQYF

V gene: TRBV27
CDR3 protein: CASSLGREGGYHNEQFF

V gene: TRBV10-3
CDR3 protein: CAISASFEQFF

V gene: TRBV19
CDR3 protein: CASSPRQGSPYEQYF

V gene: TRBV6-5
CDR3 protein: CASTRDTGVNEKLFF

V gene: TRBV5-1
CDR3 protein: CASTLWGSDYNEQFF

V gene: TRBV7-2
CDR3 protein: CASSLEAGRGTEAFF

V gene: TRBV7-2
CDR3 protein: CASSLLPPGTGELFF

V gene: TRBV18
CDR3 protein: CASSPTGYGANVLTF

V gene: TRBV5-4
CDR3 protein: CASSPRLAGSQETQYF

V gene: TRBV7-2
CDR3 protein: CASSLQMASGGGITDTQYF

V gene: TRBV6-2/TRBV6-3
CDR3 protein: CASSYRRGPPYEQYF

V gene: TRBV12-5
CDR3 protein: CASGPPRGLNTEAFF

V gene: TRBV23-1
CDR3 protein: CASSHSPRDFSGNTIYF

V gene: TRBV12-5
CDR3 protein: CASGQPRTGGNTDTQYF

V gene: TRBV5-4
CDR3 protein: CAVKSGARGYTF

V gene: TRBV2
CDR3 protein: CASEGVIF

V gene: TRBV7-9
CDR3 protein: CASSLKTGDGYTF